This T cell receptor beta chain is from a study of identical twins. Whole-study findings and limits: Within cord blood, abundant beta clonotypes carried fewer insertions, but memory repertoires showed no such trend.

In every case, the donor was a healthy Caucasian. Comments on this clonotype: Its antigen is currently unknown.

It was template switching that added a universal primer site, and there were unique molecular identifiers on the cDNA. TCRdb reanalysed the 5' RACE reads using MiXCR and keeps one entry per CDR3 protein. Of approximately 670,000 distinct CDR3 sequences listed, around 5.7% were seen once; the top ten hold around 2%. Trimming removed 0 bases from V and 1 base from J, with 12 bases in between. The germline gives CDR1 KGHSH, CDR2 LQKENI. The CDR3 loop spans 16 amino acids. This sequence originates from a man between 18 and 35 years old in good health. V gene TRBV18 combines with J gene TRBJ1-1, with a tentative D call TRBD1 (5 bases). Source material: naive T cells sorted from blood. The CDR3 spells CASSPPGDYSNTEAFF. CDR3 coding DNA: TGTGCCAGCTCACCACCAGGGGACTACTCGAACACTGAAGCTTTCTTT.